The source of this T cell receptor (beta chain) is a study of patients and donors after allogeneic stem cell transplantation. As for this clonotype: A much more abundant neighbour one base away suggests this may be a read error.

TCRdb passed the RT-PCR reads through MiXCR, listing each CDR3 protein once. The data hold a few hundred thousand distinct CDR3 sequences, with 13% to 15% observed a single time. V was clipped by 1 base and J by 7 bases, with 13 bases between them. The CDR3 covers 15 residues. Germline CDR1 is LGHNA and CDR2 is YSLEER. V and J are TRBV4-3 and TRBJ1-4, with a weak D call TRBD1 (5 bases). The clonotype was recovered from a human donor who was either an allogeneic HSCT recipient or a stem cell or donor lymphocyte infusion donor (not recorded which). It is not recorded whose cells these are; they may come from a transplant donor. What was sequenced was blood, either unsorted or a sorted T cell fraction (not recorded which). The CDR3, as DNA: TGCGCCAGCAGCCAAGTGGTCAGTGGGGGTGAAAAACTGTTTTTT. This gives the protein CASSQVVSGGEKLFF.